One and the same sample provided the 8 T cell receptor beta chains below, sequenced in a study of T cells in Graves' hyperthyroidism and ophthalmopathy. Using RNA transcripts as the source, TCR beta CDR3 regions were amplified. The TCR CDR3 was amplified in a first-round RT-PCR using the HTBI primer set. TCRdb re-called the multiplex PCR reads with MiXCR, one entry per CDR3 protein. The sample gives approximately 350,000 distinct CDR3 sequences, over 12% of which show up once; about 21% is in the top ten. What was sequenced was blood. These receptors originate from a woman aged 55-70 years with Graves' ophthalmopathy.

Only one count was recorded for this clonotype. The chain is built from TRBV9 and TRBJ2-7; 8 bases fit TRBD1. This CDR3 is 15 amino acids long. CDR1 and CDR2 from the germline V gene are SGDLS and YYNGEE. The J segment lost 4 bases and the V segment lost 1 base, leaving 7 bases of the junction unmatched. In DNA form, the CDR3 reads TGTGCCAGCAGCGTATCGGGACAGGCGGTATACGAGCAGTACTTC. Its translation: CASSVSGQAVYEQYF.

This chain uses TRBV20-1 with TRBJ2-1, with 14 bases fitting TRBD2. Germline lookup yields CDR1 DFQATT and CDR2 SNEGSKA (reference sequence). The CDR3 length is 13 residues. The CDR3 DNA reads TGCAGCGGGACTAGCGGGAGCTACAATGAGCAGTTCTTC. Residues: CSGTSGSYNEQFF.

There are a few counts of this clonotype. The chain links TRBV6-1 to TRBJ2-7, with D hard to call. Trimming shortened V by 1 base and J by 4 bases, and 8 bases separated the two germline ends. The CDR3 is 13 amino acids. The V gene's germline CDR1 is MNHNS and CDR2 SASEGT. The DNA for the CDR3 is TGTGCCAGCAGTGAAGTAATGGGATACGAGCAGTACTTC. Translation gives CASSEVMGYEQYF.

About this clonotype itself: Possible read error: a much larger clone is one base away. The chain carries TRBV7-7 and TRBJ1-1; D gene ambiguous. Looked up from germline, CDR1 is SSHAT and CDR2 is FNYEAQ (reference sequence). This CDR3 region has 13 residues. CDR3 sequence (DNA): TGTGCTAGCGGCTCAGTAAAGAACACTGAAGCTTTCTTT. Its translation is CASGSVKNTEAFF.

This clonotype has at least ten counts. The chain links TRBV29-1 to TRBJ2-3; TRBD2 aligns across 13 bases. After removal of 1 base from V and 1 base from J, the junction contained 2 bases not matched to a gene. The CDR3 is 16 residues long. Germline V gene sequence: CDR1 SQVTM, CDR2 ANQGSEA. The CDR3 nucleotides are TGCAGCGTTGAAGGGACTAGCGGGAGTGGCACAGATACGCAGTATTTT. Its protein is CSVEGTSGSGTDTQYF.

In its sample, this clonotype was seen a few times. The genes are TRBV5-1 and TRBJ1-6, with TRBD1 matching over 8 bases. The V gene end was trimmed by 5 bases and the J gene end by 11 bases; junction bases not matched to a gene: 15. This CDR3 has 16 amino acids. Germline V CDR1 and CDR2: SGHRS, YFSETQ. CDR3 sequence reads: CASSDILRTGLTPLHF. CDR3 bases: TGCGCCAGCAGTGATATTTTAAGGACAGGGTTGACACCCCTCCACTTT.

The CDR3 reads CASSLVSGREQFF. The CDR3 coding sequence is TGTGCCAGCAGCTTAGTGTCTGGACGGGAGCAGTTCTTC. V and J are TRBV7-8 and TRBJ2-1; D gene unclear. Germline V gene data show CDR1 as SGHVS and CDR2 as FQNEAQ. V dropped 1 base and J dropped 10 bases, with 11 bases sitting between them. The CDR3 runs 13 residues.

This clonotype has a handful of counts. This rearrangement joins TRBV7-9 to TRBJ2-6; D is undetermined. This CDR3 comprises 18 residues. Trimming left V 4 bases short and J 4 bases short, with 20 bases between. From germline, CDR1 is SEHNR and CDR2 FQNEAQ (reference sequence). CDR3: CASSSISPPLLGANVLTF. The CDR3 DNA reads as TGTGCCAGCAGCTCAATATCCCCTCCTCTCTTGGGGGCCAACGTCCTGACTTTC.